This T cell receptor (beta chain) was captured by sequencing in a study of T cells after yellow fever vaccination. This clonotype was found many times. The V gene end was trimmed by 6 bases and the J gene end by 9 bases; junction bases not matched to a gene: 8. The CDR3 covers 13 residues. Germline CDR1 MRHNA, CDR2 SNTAGT. TCRdb reprocessed the 5' RACE reads via MiXCR and lists one record per CDR3 protein. The sample lists approximately 330,000 distinct CDR3 sequences; 12% were seen once. This chain connects TRBV6-4 to TRBJ2-4; TRBD1 aligns across 7 bases. The sequence was collected from a man younger than 35 who received the YFV17D yellow fever vaccine. The specimen comprised CD4+ T cells sorted from PBMCs, sampled 15 days after the yellow fever booster vaccination. The CDR3 sequence: CASSPGTVGIQYF. CDR3 coding DNA: TGTGCCAGCAGCCCAGGGACAGTCGGCATTCAGTACTTC.